These T cell receptor beta chains were read from a single sample in a study of blood T cell repertoires in COVID-19. Here immunoSEQ multiplex PCR was the method, and the copy in TCRdb shows in-frame clones only, minus some. The sample includes over 75,000 clones, approximately 82% of them seen just once. The sequenced sample was peripheral blood. These TCRs come from a human donor in a cohort sampled during active COVID-19. CDR3s leave out the opening cysteine and the closing phenylalanine or tryptophan. Each record gives: V gene, clone size, J gene, CDR3 protein. Clone size is shown for a subset of rows, as once, few, many or a class of expanded clone.

>TRBV30|NA|TRBJ1-1
AWTGGGTEAF
>TRBV28|NA|TRBJ2-2
ASSSTGIRTGELF
>TRBV12-5|NA|TRBJ2-2
ASGSGQGIDTGELF
>TRBV2|NA|TRBJ2-2
ASSEGSPGELF
>TRBV28|once|TRBJ1-2
ASSLTVGNYGYT
>TRBV7-8|NA|TRBJ1-6
ASSQRGNSPLH
>TRBV6-2/TRBV6-3|NA|TRBJ2-5
ASSYSGGVGGETQY
>TRBV5-1|NA|TRBJ2-6
ASSAGGQRRSGANVLT
>TRBV7-8|NA|TRBJ2-7
ASSLSGSSYEQY
>TRBV7-3|NA|TRBJ2-1
ASSPGFHNEQF
>TRBV4-1|NA|TRBJ2-1
ASSQAGGLYNEQF
>TRBV6-5|NA|TRBJ2-3
ASSYGAGITDTQY
>TRBV3-1/TRBV3-2|once|TRBJ2-1
ASSQEPTANPF
>TRBV6-2/TRBV6-3|NA|TRBJ2-6
ASSQTGNSGANVLT
>TRBV3-1/TRBV3-2|many|TRBJ1-3
ASSHNPSGQGDTIY
>TRBV4-2|NA|TRBJ2-1
ASSRISGGTNNEQF
>TRBV5-1|NA|TRBJ2-7
ASSQALQGAEQY
>TRBV9|NA|TRBJ1-6
ASSVDGQAPSPLH
>TRBV7-2|NA|TRBJ1-4
ASSPGTTNEKLF
>TRBV7-9|NA|TRBJ2-1
ASSSTGGGEQF
>TRBV20-1|NA|TRBJ1-6
SASLSIGLYNSPLH
>TRBV7-2|NA|TRBJ1-2
ASSHRQGPNYGYT
>TRBV2|once|TRBJ2-6
ASSERGAGANVLT
>TRBV4-3|NA|TRBJ1-3
ASSQDLPTGGGNTIY
>TRBV7-9|NA|TRBJ2-1
ASSLPVNNEQF
>TRBV27|NA|TRBJ2-7
ASSPRDRAGVEY
>TRBV2|few|TRBJ1-5
ASSDRQGAGSNQPQH
>TRBV23-1|once|TRBJ2-7
ASSQSRSRLVVDEQY
>TRBV6-1|NA|TRBJ2-1
ASSETHRGNEQF
>TRBV3-1/TRBV3-2|NA|TRBJ1-1
ASSQDYRREAF
>TRBV5-4|NA|TRBJ1-2
ASSPQGFNYGYT
>TRBV28|NA|TRBJ2-7
ASSSPAGGSYEQY
>TRBV10-2|few|TRBJ1-2
ASSPGQVYGYT
>TRBV5-4|few|TRBJ2-1
ASSQPRGEQF
>TRBV4-1|NA|TRBJ1-4
ASSLPGQGLEKLF
>TRBV19|NA|TRBJ1-1
ASSETVNTEAF
>TRBV9|NA|TRBJ2-3
ASSVGPSGTSGSTDTQY
>TRBV20-1|once|TRBJ2-7
SARLQDEQY
>TRBV11-2|NA|TRBJ2-7
ASSPAGGGLSGSYEQY
>TRBV9|NA|TRBJ2-5
ASSFTSGGKETQY
>TRBV10-1|NA|TRBJ1-3
ASSGGSGNTIY
>TRBV4-1|NA|TRBJ2-1
ASSRWGTSGYNEQF
>TRBV5-1|once|TRBJ2-3
ASSRRTSGGTATDTQY
>TRBV4-1|NA|TRBJ1-2
ASSQARLLGYT
>TRBV5-4|NA|TRBJ2-1
ASSFSGGEQF
>TRBV2|NA|TRBJ2-5
ASSLTPSGNQETQY